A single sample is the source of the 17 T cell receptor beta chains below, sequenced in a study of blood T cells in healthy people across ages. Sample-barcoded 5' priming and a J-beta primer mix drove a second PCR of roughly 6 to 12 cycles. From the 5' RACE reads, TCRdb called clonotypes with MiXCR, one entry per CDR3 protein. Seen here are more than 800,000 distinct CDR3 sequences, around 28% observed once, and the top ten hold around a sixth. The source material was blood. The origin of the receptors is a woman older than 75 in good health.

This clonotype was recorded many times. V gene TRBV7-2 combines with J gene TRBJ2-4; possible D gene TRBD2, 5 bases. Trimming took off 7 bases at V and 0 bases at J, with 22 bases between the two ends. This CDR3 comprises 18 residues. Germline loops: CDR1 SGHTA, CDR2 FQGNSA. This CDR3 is CASKGGGAGVLAKNIQYF. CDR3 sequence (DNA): TGTGCCAGCAAGGGTGGAGGCGCGGGCGTCCTAGCCAAAAACATTCAGTACTTC.

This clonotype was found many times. Here the CDR3 reads CSGGGRTKNIQYF. CDR3 coding DNA: TGCAGTGGCGGGGGACGAACCAAAAACATTCAGTACTTC. The rearrangement joins TRBV20-1 to TRBJ2-4; 7 bases are shared with TRBD2. The V segment lost 7 bases and the J segment 2 bases; nucleotides outside the gene matches: 5. The germline V gene encodes CDR1 DFQATT and CDR2 SNEGSKA (reference sequence). The CDR3 is 13 amino acids.

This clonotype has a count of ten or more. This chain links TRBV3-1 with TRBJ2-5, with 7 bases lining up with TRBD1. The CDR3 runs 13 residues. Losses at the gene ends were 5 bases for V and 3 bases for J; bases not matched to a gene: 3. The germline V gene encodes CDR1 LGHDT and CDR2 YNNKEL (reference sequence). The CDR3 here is CASSNRGKETQYF. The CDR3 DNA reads TGTGCCAGCAGCAACAGGGGAAAAGAGACCCAGTACTTC.

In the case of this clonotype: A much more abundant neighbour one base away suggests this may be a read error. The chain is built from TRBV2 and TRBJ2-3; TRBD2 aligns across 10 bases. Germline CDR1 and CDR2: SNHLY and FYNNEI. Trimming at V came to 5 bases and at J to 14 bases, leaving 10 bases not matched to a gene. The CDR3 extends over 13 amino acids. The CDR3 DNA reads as TGTGCCAGCAGTCAACTCGGGGCTAGCGGGGGGTATTTT. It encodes CASSQLGASGGYF.

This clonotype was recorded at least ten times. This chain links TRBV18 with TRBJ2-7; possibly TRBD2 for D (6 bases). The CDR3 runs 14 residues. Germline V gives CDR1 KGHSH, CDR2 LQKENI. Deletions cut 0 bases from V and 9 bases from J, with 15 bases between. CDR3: CASSPPSDSEGQYF. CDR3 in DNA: TGTGCCAGCTCACCACCGTCCGACTCGGAGGGGCAGTACTTC.

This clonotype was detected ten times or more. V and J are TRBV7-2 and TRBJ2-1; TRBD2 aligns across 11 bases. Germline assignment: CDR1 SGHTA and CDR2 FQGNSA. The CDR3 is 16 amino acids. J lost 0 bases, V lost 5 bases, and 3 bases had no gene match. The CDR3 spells CASSQGLAGSYNEQFF. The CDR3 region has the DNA TGTGCCAGCAGCCAAGGACTAGCGGGCTCCTACAATGAGCAGTTCTTC.

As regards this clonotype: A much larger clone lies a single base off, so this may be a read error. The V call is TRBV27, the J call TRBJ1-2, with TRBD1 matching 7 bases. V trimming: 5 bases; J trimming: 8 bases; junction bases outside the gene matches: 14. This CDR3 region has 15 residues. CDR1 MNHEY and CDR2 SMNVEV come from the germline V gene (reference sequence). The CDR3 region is CASSLMGQSCRGYTF. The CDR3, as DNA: TGTGCCAGCAGTCTCATGGGACAGTCCTGTAGGGGCTACACCTTC.

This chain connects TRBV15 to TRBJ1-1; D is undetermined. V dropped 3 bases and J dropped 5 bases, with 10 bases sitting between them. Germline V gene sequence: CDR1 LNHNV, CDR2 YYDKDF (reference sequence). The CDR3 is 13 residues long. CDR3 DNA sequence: TGTGCCACCAGCAGGAGGGTTGAGACTGAAGCTTTCTTT. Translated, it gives CATSRRVETEAFF.

The CDR3 sequence is CASSIGPLGETQYF. In nucleotides, the CDR3 is TGTGCCAGCAGTATAGGGCCCCTCGGCGAGACCCAGTACTTC. This sequence joins TRBV6-6 and TRBJ2-5; D uncertain. The V end lost 5 bases, the J end lost 5 bases, and 15 bases lay between the germline ends. This CDR3 is 14 amino acids long. Germline V CDR1 and CDR2: MNHNY, SVGAGI (reference sequence).

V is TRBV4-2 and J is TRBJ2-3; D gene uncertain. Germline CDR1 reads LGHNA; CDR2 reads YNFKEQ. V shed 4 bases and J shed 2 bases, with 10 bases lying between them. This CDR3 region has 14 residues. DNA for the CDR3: TGTGCCAGCAGCCGGACGGATGACACAGATACGCAGTATTTT. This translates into CASSRTDDTDTQYF.

Written as DNA, the CDR3 is TGTGCCAGCTCACCGATTTTTTTGAGGGAAACGAACACTGAAGCTTTCTTT. This translates into CASSPIFLRETNTEAFF. The V and J genes are TRBV18 and TRBJ1-1; D unclear. V was shortened by 3 bases and J by 1 base, with 18 bases between the two germline ends. This CDR3 comprises 17 residues. Germline V gene data show CDR1 as KGHSH and CDR2 as LQKENI.

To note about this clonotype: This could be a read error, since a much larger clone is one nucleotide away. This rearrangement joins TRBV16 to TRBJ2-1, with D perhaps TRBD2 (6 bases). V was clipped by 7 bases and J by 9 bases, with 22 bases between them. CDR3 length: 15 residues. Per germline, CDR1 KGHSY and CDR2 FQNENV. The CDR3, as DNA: TGTGCCAGCAACATCGAGGGACGGGGGTTTTTTGAGCAGTTCTTC. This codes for CASNIEGRGFFEQFF.

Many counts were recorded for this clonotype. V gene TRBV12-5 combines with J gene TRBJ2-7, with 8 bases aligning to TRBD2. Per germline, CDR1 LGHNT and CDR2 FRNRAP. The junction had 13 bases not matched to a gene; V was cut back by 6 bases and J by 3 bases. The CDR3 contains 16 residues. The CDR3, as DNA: TGTGCTAGTGGAAAATCTAGCGGGTCGGGGGGCTACGAGCAGTACTTC. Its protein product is CASGKSSGSGGYEQYF.

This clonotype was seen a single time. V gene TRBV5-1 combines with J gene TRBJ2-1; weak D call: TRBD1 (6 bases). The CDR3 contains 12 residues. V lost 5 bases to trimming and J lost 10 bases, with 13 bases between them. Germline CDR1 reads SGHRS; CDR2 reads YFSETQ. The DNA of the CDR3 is TGCGCCAGCAGAGAGACAGGCGGGGAGCAGTTCTTC. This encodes CASRETGGEQFF.

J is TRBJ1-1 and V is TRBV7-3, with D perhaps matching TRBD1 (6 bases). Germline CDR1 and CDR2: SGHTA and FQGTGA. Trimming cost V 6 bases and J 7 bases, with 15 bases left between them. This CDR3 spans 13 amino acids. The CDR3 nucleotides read TGTGCCAGCAGACAGGGTAGGAACGGTGAAGCTTTCTTT. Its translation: CASRQGRNGEAFF.

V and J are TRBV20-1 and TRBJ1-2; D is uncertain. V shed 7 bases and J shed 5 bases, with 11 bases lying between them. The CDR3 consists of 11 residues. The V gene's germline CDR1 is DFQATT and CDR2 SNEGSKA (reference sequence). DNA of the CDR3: TGCAGTGGATGGGCGGGTTATGGCTACACCTTC. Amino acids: CSGWAGYGYTF.

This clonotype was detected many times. This chain's CDR3 is CASSYSINYNEQFF. The CDR3 DNA reads TGTGCCAGCAGTTACTCTATAAACTACAATGAGCAGTTCTTC. The rearrangement uses TRBV6-2 or TRBV6-3 and TRBJ2-1; unclear D gene. The ends were cut back, 0 bases at V and 3 bases at J, with 6 bases in the middle. Germline V gene data show CDR1 as MNHEY and CDR2 as SVGEGT. There are 14 residues in the CDR3.